This entry lists 19 T cell receptor beta chains sequenced from one sample in a study of human T cells and chemical hapten exposure. The time point is: pre-sensitization, week 0. The treatment here: therapeutic diphenylcyclopropenone sensitization with weekly scalp DPC. TCRdb reprocessed the RACE reads with MiXCR, giving one entry per CDR3 protein. The table shows 270,000 or so distinct CDR3 sequences, with around 7.7% occurring only once. The input for sequencing was whole blood, taken in connection with sensitization to the hapten diphenylcyclopropenone (DPC). These receptors were obtained from a man aged 18-30 years with alopecia areata. Some clones in this sample may be carry-over from other donors' samples.

This chain joins TRBV28 and TRBJ1-2; 10 bases align to TRBD1. V shed 4 bases and J 3 bases; nucleotides not matched to a gene: 2. CDR3 length equals 14 residues. The V gene's germline CDR1 is MDHEN and CDR2 SYDVKM. Written as DNA, the CDR3 is TGTGCCAGCAGTTACGGGACAGGGGACTATGGCTACACCTTC. This codes for CASSYGTGDYGYTF.

At least ten counts were recorded for this clonotype. The V gene is TRBV4-1, the J gene TRBJ1-1, with D possibly matching TRBD1 (5 bases). The CDR3 length is 13 residues. Trimming took 0 bases from V and 11 from J, leaving 13 bases between them. Per the germline V gene, CDR1 is MGHRA and CDR2 is YSYEKL. For the CDR3, the DNA is TGCGCCAGCAGCCAAGATTGGGCAGGGAGGGCTTTCTTT. Amino acid sequence: CASSQDWAGRAFF.

The chain joins TRBV5-5 to TRBJ2-3; 9 positions agree with TRBD1. Trimming cost V 4 bases and J 15 bases; bases outside gene matches: 9. The germline gives CDR1 SGHKS, CDR2 YYEKEE (reference sequence). This CDR3 region has 12 residues. CDR3 DNA sequence: TGTGCCAGCAGCCAATCTTGGACAGGGGATTATTTT. Its translation is CASSQSWTGDYF. The variable domain in full, with the rest retrieved from reference TRBV5-5 and TRBJ2-3, is DAGVTQSPTHLIKTRGQQVTLRCSPISGHKSVSWYQQVLGQGPQFIFQYYEKEERGRGNFPDRFSARQFPNYSSELNVNALLLGDSALYLCASSQSWTGDYFGPGTRLTVL.

The V call is TRBV7-2, the J call TRBJ1-1; D unclear. In germline, CDR1 is SGHTA, CDR2 FQGNSA. The CDR3 runs 13 residues. V was clipped by 4 bases and J by 3 bases, with 9 bases between them. In nucleotides, the CDR3 is TGTGCCAGCAGCTCGGATCCTTACACTGAAGCTTTCTTT. It encodes CASSSDPYTEAFF.

This clonotype showed up many times. The chain couples TRBV20-1 to TRBJ1-1, with 8 bases aligning to TRBD1. J was trimmed by 2 bases and V by 1 base; bases with no gene match: 3. CDR1 and CDR2 (germline): DFQATT, SNEGSKA (reference sequence). The CDR3 consists of 14 residues. The CDR3 sequence is CSARVGQGNTEAFF. DNA for the CDR3: TGCAGTGCTAGAGTTGGACAGGGAAACACTGAAGCTTTCTTT.

CDR3 bases: TGTGCCACCAGTGATTCTGGAGAAATTAATGAAAAACTGTTTTTT. This encodes CATSDSGEINEKLFF. The chain employs TRBV24-1 and TRBJ1-4; D gene uncertain. Germline V gene lookup returns CDR1 KGHDR and CDR2 SFDVKD. Trimming stripped 2 bases from V and 4 bases from J, with 10 bases between. This CDR3 has 15 residues.

This clonotype has only a few counts. The V call is TRBV11-2, the J call TRBJ1-1; 10 positions agree with TRBD1. With 5 bases clipped from V and 3 bases from J, the junction kept 3 bases outside the gene matches. The CDR3 spans 14 residues. CDR1 and CDR2 (germline): SGHAT, FQNNGV. CDR3 sequence: CASSDRGRDTEAFF. The CDR3 DNA reads TGTGCCAGCAGCGACAGGGGGCGTGACACTGAAGCTTTCTTT.

This clonotype was observed a handful of times. The rearrangement joins TRBV7-2 to TRBJ2-1, with 8 positions matching TRBD2. The CDR3 is 15 amino acids. The V gene end was trimmed by 5 bases and the J gene end by 3 bases; junction bases not matched to a gene: 6. Germline values: CDR1 SGHTA, CDR2 FQGNSA. The CDR3 region is CASSPPGGIYNEQFF. The CDR3 DNA is TGTGCCAGCAGCCCTCCGGGGGGGATCTACAATGAGCAGTTCTTC.

This clonotype was counted between two and nine times. The chain links TRBV6-4 to TRBJ1-1; D is unresolved. Trimming took 3 bases from V and 1 from J, leaving 6 bases between them. This CDR3 is built from 13 residues. Germline V lookup: CDR1 MRHNA, CDR2 SNTAGT. The CDR3 reads CASSEQPNTEAFF. DNA of the CDR3: TGTGCCAGCAGTGAACAACCGAACACTGAAGCTTTCTTT.

This clonotype turned up a few times. The rearrangement uses TRBV4-2 and TRBJ2-6; possible D gene TRBD2, 6 bases. Germline V gives CDR1 LGHNA, CDR2 YNFKEQ. Trimming left V 0 bases short and J 2 bases short, with 11 bases between. There are 17 residues in the CDR3. The DNA of the CDR3 is TGTGCCAGCAGCCAAGAAGGCCGGGGGACTGGGGCCAACGTCCTGACTTTC. Protein: CASSQEGRGTGANVLTF.

This CDR3 reads CASSSSSSGGYTF. The CDR3 nucleotides read TGTGCCAGCAGCTCCTCCTCTTCGGGAGGCTACACCTTC. J is TRBJ1-2 and V is TRBV12-3 or TRBV12-4; no firm D call. This CDR3 region has 13 residues. V lost 6 bases and J lost 8, with 16 bases in between.

V is TRBV2 and J is TRBJ2-3, with 7 bases that match TRBD1. The CDR3 contains 15 residues. Unmatched junction bases numbered 8, after V lost 7 bases and J lost 1 base. CDR1 is SNHLY, CDR2 FYNNEI, per germline. CDR3 sequence: CASTLTGFGTDTQYF. The DNA of the CDR3 is TGTGCCAGCACCCTGACAGGGTTCGGCACAGATACGCAGTATTTT.

This chain connects TRBV29-1 to TRBJ2-3, with TRBD2 matching 8 bases. Looked up from germline, CDR1 is SQVTM and CDR2 is ANQGSEA. V gave up 3 bases and J gave up 3 bases; unmatched junction bases: 8. CDR3 length: 15 residues. The CDR3 loop is CSVDSGRGETDTQYF. The CDR3 DNA sequence: TGCAGCGTTGATTCGGGGCGGGGGGAGACAGATACGCAGTATTTT.

The table lists this clonotype with a few counts. The chain joins TRBV6-5 to TRBJ2-1; no definite D call. Trimming took 2 bases from V and 5 from J, leaving 4 bases between them. Germline loops: CDR1 MNHEY, CDR2 SVGAGI. CDR3 size: 12 residues. The CDR3 DNA reads TGTGCCAGCAGTTACGGGGACAATGAGCAGTTCTTC. Translation gives CASSYGDNEQFF.

This clonotype was counted a few times. This sequence joins TRBV5-1 and TRBJ1-1; D may be TRBD1 (5 bases). CDR3 length equals 14 residues. The V gene's germline CDR1 is SGHRS and CDR2 YFSETQ. V was cut by 6 bases and J by 0 bases, with 12 bases left in between. As DNA, the CDR3 is TGCGCCAGCAAGGTCGGGGCCATGAACACTGAAGCTTTCTTT. Residues: CASKVGAMNTEAFF.

The chain has TRBV20-1 and TRBJ2-2, with 7 nucleotides matching TRBD1. The V and J ends lost 6 bases and 6 bases, in that order; junction bases with no gene match: 10. The CDR3 extends over 14 amino acids. CDR1 DFQATT and CDR2 SNEGSKA come from the germline V gene (reference sequence). The CDR3 loop is CSARGGSKPGELFF. As DNA, the CDR3 is TGCAGTGCCCGAGGGGGCAGTAAGCCCGGGGAGCTGTTTTTT.

This clonotype was seen only a few times. The chain combines TRBV6-5 with TRBJ1-1; D is unresolved. Between the trimmed V and J ends, which lost 0 bases and 11 bases, there was a span of 16 bases. Germline V gene lookup returns CDR1 MNHEY and CDR2 SVGAGI. The CDR3 length is 14 residues. CDR3 protein: CASSYSITGDGAFF. CDR3 sequence (DNA): TGTGCCAGCAGTTACTCGATTACTGGGGATGGTGCTTTCTTT.

In this sample, this clonotype turned up many times. V and J are TRBV7-2 and TRBJ2-3, with 11 positions matching TRBD2. J lost 5 bases, V lost 5 bases, and 9 bases had no gene match. The CDR3 is 16 amino acids. The V gene's germline CDR1 is SGHTA and CDR2 FQGNSA. The CDR3 DNA follows: TGTGCCAGCAGCATTAGCGGGGGGGCATGGGGAGATACGCAGTATTTT. Translation gives CASSISGGAWGDTQYF.

This clonotype appeared a few times. V gene TRBV6-5 combines with J gene TRBJ1-5; D is ambiguous. This CDR3 has 16 residues. CDR1 and CDR2 (germline): MNHEY, SVGAGI. V lost 6 bases and J lost 1, with 16 bases in between. The CDR3 spells CASSPLAFGSNQPQHF. Written as DNA, the CDR3 is TGTGCCAGCAGCCCCCTTGCGTTTGGGAGCAATCAGCCCCAGCATTTT.